Here is one TCR beta chain with its context. As yet, its antigen is unknown. TCRdb's copy holds only in-frame clones and misses some; the assay was immunoSEQ multiplex PCR. The sample shows 74,000 or so clones, 85% to 95% of them seen only once. The data stem from a study of OX40 agonist ivuxolimab in advanced cancers. On the study more broadly: The study treated patients with ivuxolimab, an agonistic anti-OX40 (CD134) antibody. Prior anti-PD-1, anti-PD-L1 or anti-CTLA-4 therapy did not bar entry, and roughly 40% had some.

Notes on the study in general: Still undetermined is the antigen specificity of the expanded peripheral T cells.

V dropped 4 bases and J dropped 0 bases, with 13 bases sitting between them. Germline CDR1 reads MNHNS; CDR2 reads SASEGT. The CDR3 is 16 residues long. This sequence originates from an adult with an advanced solid tumor such as melanoma, head and neck, liver or kidney cancer. The sequencing used CD4+ or CD8+ T cells sorted from blood, collected in a trial of the OX40 agonist ivuxolimab. This sequence joins TRBV6-1 and TRBJ2-1; D is possibly TRBD2 (5 bases). For the CDR3, the DNA is TGTGCCAGCAGTGTCTCCACTAGGAACTCCTACAATGAGCAGTTCTTC. Its translation: CASSVSTRNSYNEQFF.